These 30 T cell receptor beta chains originate from one sample sequenced in a study of blood T cell repertoires in COVID-19 (dated by TCRdb to 2018 to 2020). The method was the immunoSEQ multiplex PCR assay. Drawn from immuneACCESS, this table holds only the in-frame rearrangements with V and J called that TCRdb kept. Clones are partly lost; checked studies trace under half to an unresolved V gene and leave the rest unexplained. The sample contains under 200,000 clones, about nine tenths of them found a single time. Of the sample, 20% to 30% is held by the ten largest clones. The sample taken for sequencing was peripheral blood. The receptors were gathered from a man aged 55 to 70 with acute or convalescent COVID-19.

The chain recombines TRBV10-1 with TRBJ2-3; 9 bases line up with TRBD2. The CDR3 covers 15 residues. The germline gives CDR1 WNHNN, CDR2 SYGVQD (reference sequence). J lost 0 bases, V lost 6 bases, and 4 bases had no gene match. DNA of the CDR3: TGCGCCAGCAGCCTTAGCGGGGGAAGCACAGATACGCAGTATTTT. Translation: CASSLSGGSTDTQYF.

The V gene is TRBV30, the J gene TRBJ1-3; 7 nucleotides match TRBD1. The V gene's germline CDR1 is GTSNPN and CDR2 SVGIG (reference sequence). CDR3 length: 13 amino acids. V lost 4 bases and J lost 4; bases outside the gene matches: 4. This CDR3 reads CAWTGGTGNTIYF. As DNA, the CDR3 is TGTGCCTGGACAGGGGGTACGGGAAACACCATATATTTT.

The chain links TRBV7-2 to TRBJ2-7; D is possibly TRBD2 (7 bases). V was cut by 3 bases and J by 7 bases, with 13 bases left in between. In germline, CDR1 is SGHTA, CDR2 FQGNSA. The CDR3 length is 13 residues. In DNA, the CDR3 is TGTGCCAGCAGCTTCCCCGGGGGGCGGGAGCAGTACGTC. This encodes CASSFPGGREQYV.

CDR3 region: CASSFRVLSDGYTF. The CDR3 DNA reads as TGTGCCAGCAGCTTCAGGGTCCTAAGCGATGGCTACACCTTC. The chain uses TRBV7-9 and TRBJ1-2; tentative D call: TRBD1 (5 bases). The CDR3 loop spans 14 amino acids. Trimming removed 3 bases at V and 6 bases at J, with 14 bases between. CDR1 is SEHNR, CDR2 FQNEAQ, per germline (reference sequence). The full variable domain, completed using reference TRBV7-9 and TRBJ1-2, is DTGVSQNPRHKITKRGQNVTFRCDPISEHNRLYWYRQTLGQGPEFLTYFQNEAQLEKSRLLSDRFSAERPKGSFSTLEIQRTEQGDSAMYLCASSFRVLSDGYTFGSGTRLTVV.

Only one count was recorded for this clone. V gene TRBV2 combines with J gene TRBJ2-3; 7 nucleotides match TRBD1. Germline CDR1 and CDR2: SNHLY and FYNNEI. The junction had 7 bases not matched to a gene; V was cut back by 1 base and J by 6 bases. The CDR3 has 15 amino acids. CDR3 loop: CASSEGAGGRDTQYF. The CDR3 DNA is TGTGCCAGCAGTGAAGGGGCAGGGGGTAGGGATACGCAGTATTTT.

The chain joins TRBV2 to TRBJ2-6, with 10 nucleotides matching TRBD1. From germline, CDR1 is SNHLY and CDR2 FYNNEI. This CDR3 is built from 18 residues. The junction had 6 bases not matched to a gene; V was cut back by 4 bases and J by 0 bases. CDR3 sequence reads: CASSGRTGGISGANVLTF. CDR3 nucleotide sequence: TGTGCCAGCAGTGGCCGGACAGGGGGAATCTCTGGGGCCAACGTCCTGACTTTC.

V usage is TRBV7-3 and J usage is TRBJ2-1; possible D gene TRBD1, 5 bases. Germline assignment: CDR1 SGHTA and CDR2 FQGTGA. The V end was cut by 2 bases, the J end by 2 bases, with 19 bases between. The CDR3 spans 18 residues. The CDR3 coding sequence is TGTGCCAGCAGCTTATTCTTCAGGGCCCAAGGGACCTACAATGAGCAGTTCTTC. This sequence encodes CASSLFFRAQGTYNEQFF. Based on the CDR3 plus reference TRBV7-3 and TRBJ2-1, the full variable domain is GAGVSQTPSNKVTEKGKYVELRCDPISGHTALYWYRQSLGQGPEFLIYFQGTGAADDSGLPNDRFFAVRPEGSVSTLKIQRTERGDSAVYLCASSLFFRAQGTYNEQFFGPGTRLTVL.

J is TRBJ1-2 and V is TRBV3-1 (or the pseudogene TRBV3-2); D unresolved. This CDR3 contains 14 residues. Trimming took off 0 bases at V and 7 bases at J, with 12 bases between the two ends. Germline V CDR1 and CDR2: LGHDT, YNNKEL (reference sequence). In DNA, the CDR3 is TGTGCCAGCAGCCAAGACCCAGTTACGGGTGGCTACACCTTC. This codes for CASSQDPVTGGYTF.

The rearrangement uses TRBV4-3 and TRBJ2-5; 10 nucleotides agree with TRBD1. This CDR3 spans 16 amino acids. With V trimmed by 5 bases and J by 5 bases, 11 bases remained unmatched. From germline, CDR1 is LGHNA and CDR2 YSLEER. Here the CDR3 DNA reads TGCGCCAGCAGCGGGGGGACCGGGACAGGGGCCGAGACCCAGTACTTC. This codes for CASSGGTGTGAETQYF.

This rearrangement joins TRBV7-9 to TRBJ2-3; 9 nucleotides match TRBD1. The CDR3 length is 14 residues. The V gene's germline CDR1 is SEHNR and CDR2 FQNEAQ (reference sequence). Unmatched junction bases numbered 4, after V lost 5 bases and J lost 4 bases. CDR3 protein: CASSRTGDPDTQYF. The CDR3 bases are TGTGCCAGCAGCAGGACAGGGGACCCAGATACGCAGTATTTT.

This sequence joins TRBV3-1 (or the pseudogene TRBV3-2) and TRBJ1-5; 9 bases line up with TRBD1. The CDR3 is 13 residues long. V was clipped by 5 bases and J by 5 bases; unmatched bases: 1. Germline lookup yields CDR1 LGHDT and CDR2 YNNKEL (reference sequence). CDR3 in DNA: TGTGCCAGCAGCTGGGACAGGGATCAGCCCCAGCATTTT. Translating it yields CASSWDRDQPQHF.

In its sample, this clone was seen a few times. This chain joins TRBV7-2 and TRBJ2-7; 7 nucleotides match TRBD2. The CDR3 loop spans 15 amino acids. The V gene end was trimmed by 0 bases and the J gene end by 0 bases; junction bases not matched to a gene: 2. Germline values: CDR1 SGHTA, CDR2 FQGNSA. This chain's CDR3 is CASSLAGGSSYEQYF. CDR3 bases: TGTGCCAGCAGCTTAGCGGGAGGGAGCTCCTACGAGCAGTACTTC.

This clone was detected a few times. V is TRBV14 and J is TRBJ2-2; 7 bases are a match to TRBD2. The ends lost 4 bases at V and 1 base at J; junction bases unmatched: 3. CDR3 length: 15 amino acids. Germline-derived CDR1 and CDR2 are SGHDN and FVKESK. In DNA, the CDR3 is TGTGCCAGCAGCCCCGGGACTAAGAACACCGGGGAGCTGTTTTTT. It codes for CASSPGTKNTGELFF.

This sequence joins TRBV6-5 and TRBJ1-5; D not resolved. The CDR3 loop spans 14 amino acids. CDR1 and CDR2 from the germline V gene are MNHEY and SVGAGI. With 0 bases removed from V and 3 bases from J, the gap between germline ends came to 6 bases. CDR3 bases: TGTGCCAGCAGTTACTCCGGTCTCAATCAGCCCCAGCATTTT. Its translation is CASSYSGLNQPQHF.

The chain has TRBV6-5 and TRBJ2-7, with TRBD2 matching 7 bases. The V and J ends lost 2 bases and 5 bases, in that order; junction bases with no gene match: 6. The CDR3 sequence is 14 residues long. The germline V gene encodes CDR1 MNHEY and CDR2 SVGAGI. The CDR3 here is CASSYAGAEDEQYF. The CDR3 nucleotides are TGTGCCAGCAGTTACGCGGGAGCGGAGGACGAGCAGTACTTC.

The chain has TRBV12-5 and TRBJ1-1; the D gene is possibly TRBD1 (6 bases). Germline lookup yields CDR1 LGHNT and CDR2 FRNRAP. The ends were cut back, 5 bases at V and 1 base at J, with 11 bases in the middle. This CDR3 region has 14 residues. The CDR3 region has the DNA TGTGCTAGTGGTCCGAGGGGGTCGAACACTGAAGCTTTCTTT. Residues: CASGPRGSNTEAFF.

This chain joins TRBV29-1 and TRBJ1-2, with 11 bases identical to TRBD1. Trimming removed 6 bases from V and 7 bases from J; junction bases left unmatched: 10. CDR1 and CDR2 (germline): SQVTM, ANQGSEA. The CDR3 runs to 14 residues. CDR3 region: CSVTPGQGEFGYTF. The CDR3 bases are TGCAGCGTGACACCGGGACAGGGGGAATTTGGCTACACCTTC.

This chain connects TRBV20-1 to TRBJ1-3; D is uncertain. Looked up from germline, CDR1 is DFQATT and CDR2 is SNEGSKA (reference sequence). V lost 6 bases and J lost 4, with 7 bases in between. The CDR3 length is 11 residues. CDR3 coding DNA: TGCAGTGCCCCACAGGGAAACACCATATATTTT. Translating gives CSAPQGNTIYF.

The rearrangement uses TRBV5-1 and TRBJ1-2; D uncertain. Trimming removed 0 bases from V and 4 bases from J, with 10 bases in between. The CDR3 has 14 residues. CDR1 SGHRS and CDR2 YFSETQ come from the germline V gene. The CDR3 region has the DNA TGCGCCAGCAGCTTGGCAGGTATCGGCTATGGCTACACCTTC. It specifies CASSLAGIGYGYTF.

This clone was picked up one time. The J gene is TRBJ1-4, the V gene TRBV24-1, with D possibly being TRBD1 (6 bases). The germline CDR1 and CDR2 sequences are KGHDR and SFDVKD. Deletions cut 12 bases from V and 8 bases from J, with 15 bases between. The CDR3 totals 12 residues. CDR3 DNA sequence: TGTGCCTCCCGAGGGGGACAAGAAAAACTGTTTTTT. Its protein is CASRGGQEKLFF.

V usage is TRBV5-1 and J usage is TRBJ1-2; TRBD1 might be the D (5 bases). Germline CDR1 SGHRS, CDR2 YFSETQ. The CDR3 is made up of 14 amino acids. Trimming stripped 3 bases from V and 3 bases from J, with 12 bases between. The CDR3 DNA is TGCGCCAGCAGCTCGCGGGGGAGCGACTATGGCTACACCTTC. Encoded protein: CASSSRGSDYGYTF.

The V call is TRBV2, the J call TRBJ2-7; TRBD1 is a possible D gene (6 bases). The CDR3 length is 13 residues. The germline V gene encodes CDR1 SNHLY and CDR2 FYNNEI. Trimming stripped 5 bases from V and 4 bases from J, with 12 bases between. CDR3 sequence reads: CASSKRTVYEQYV. The CDR3 region has the DNA TGTGCCAGCAGTAAGAGGACAGTTTACGAGCAGTACGTC.

For the CDR3, the DNA is TGTGCCATCAGTGAAGCCAGGGCTGAGGAGACCCAGTACTTC. This codes for CAISEARAEETQYF. J is TRBJ2-5 and V is TRBV10-3, with D possibly TRBD1 on 5 matching bases. The CDR3 loop spans 14 amino acids. Trimming pared 3 bases from V and 5 bases from J, leaving 13 bases between. Germline CDR1 and CDR2: ENHRY and SYGVKD.

This clone was detected once. The chain has TRBV2 and TRBJ1-6, with 10 bases fitting TRBD1. Per the germline V gene, CDR1 is SNHLY and CDR2 is FYNNEI. Trimming at V came to 4 bases and at J to 10 bases, leaving 7 bases not matched to a gene. This CDR3 has 15 amino acids. The CDR3 protein is CASSGSGTGESPLHF. CDR3 nucleotides: TGTGCCAGCAGTGGCTCCGGGACAGGGGAGTCACCCCTCCACTTT.

The V and J genes are TRBV6-5 and TRBJ1-1, with a tentative D call TRBD1 (6 bases). The CDR3 totals 14 residues. Per germline, CDR1 MNHEY and CDR2 SVGAGI. Trimming pared 6 bases from V and 1 base from J, leaving 12 bases between. CDR3 residues: CASSSGAWNTEAFF. CDR3 DNA sequence: TGTGCCAGCAGCTCAGGGGCCTGGAACACTGAAGCTTTCTTT.

The J gene is TRBJ1-2, the V gene TRBV4-3; D gene unclear. This CDR3 has 14 amino acids. Germline V CDR1 and CDR2: LGHNA, YSLEER. Trimming took 0 bases from V and 8 from J, leaving 13 bases between them. The CDR3, as DNA: TGCGCCAGCAGCCAAGAAGGGTTGGGAGAGGGCTACACCTTC. This codes for CASSQEGLGEGYTF.

The CDR3 nucleotides read TGCGCCAGCAGCCCCGCCACAGGGAAGCCTGAAGCTTTCTTT. Encoded protein: CASSPATGKPEAFF. This chain links TRBV5-1 with TRBJ1-1; D possibly corresponds to TRBD1 (6 bases). V was pared by 4 bases and J by 6 bases, with 16 bases between. The CDR3 length is 14 residues. In germline, CDR1 is SGHRS, CDR2 YFSETQ.

This clone came up once. The gene calls are TRBV7-9 and TRBJ2-7; 8 bases align to TRBD1. Germline loops: CDR1 SEHNR, CDR2 FQNEAQ (reference sequence). V lost 5 bases to trimming and J lost 5 bases; unmatched junction nucleotides: 8. The CDR3 loop spans 14 amino acids. The CDR3 sequence: CASSLGQGPHEQYV. The DNA of the CDR3 is TGTGCCAGCAGCCTCGGACAGGGTCCCCACGAGCAGTACGTC.

The rearrangement joins TRBV27 to TRBJ2-2; D might be TRBD1 (6 bases). The V gene lost 2 bases and the J gene lost 2 bases, with 12 bases spanning the gap. The CDR3 sequence is 16 residues long. CDR1 is MNHEY and CDR2 is SMNVEV in the germline V gene (reference sequence). The CDR3 reads CASSLQGSPNTGELFF. The CDR3 region has the DNA TGTGCCAGCAGTTTACAGGGGTCGCCTAACACCGGGGAGCTGTTTTTT.

The CDR3 nucleotides read TGTGCCAGCAGCCCGAGGATCAACTATGGCTACACCTTC. Protein: CASSPRINYGYTF. The V gene is TRBV7-9, the J gene TRBJ1-2; D gene unclear. CDR1 is SEHNR, CDR2 FQNEAQ, per germline (reference sequence). There are 13 residues in the CDR3. The V end lost 5 bases, the J end lost 2 bases, and 9 bases lay between the germline ends.